These 17 T cell receptor beta chains were sequenced from one sample in a study of blood T cell repertoires in COVID-19. Clones were sequenced by immunoSEQ multiplex PCR, and TCRdb holds only the in-frame ones, with some missing. The table shows roughly 140,000 clones, with over 75% occurring only once. Material for sequencing was peripheral blood. These receptors came from a woman between 40 and 50 years old with acute or convalescent COVID-19.

The rearrangement links TRBV5-6 to TRBJ2-7, with D possibly being TRBD2 (7 bases). Germline loops: CDR1 SGHDT, CDR2 YYEEEE. Trimming removed 0 bases at V and 2 bases at J, with 12 bases between. CDR3 length equals 15 residues. The CDR3 loop reads CASSLGGGGTYEQYF. The CDR3 bases are TGTGCCAGCAGCTTGGGAGGGGGGGGAACCTACGAGCAGTACTTC.

The V call is TRBV14, the J call TRBJ1-1, with 8 bases matching TRBD1. The CDR3 has 13 amino acids. Germline-derived CDR1 and CDR2 are SGHDN and FVKESK. The V gene end was trimmed by 5 bases and the J gene end by 3 bases; junction bases not matched to a gene: 2. The CDR3 reads CASSADRDTEAFF. DNA of the CDR3: TGTGCCAGCAGCGCGGACAGGGACACTGAAGCTTTCTTT.

CDR3: CASSANILNEQYF. The CDR3 bases are TGTGCCAGTAGCGCTAATATTCTGAACGAGCAGTACTTC. The V call is TRBV19, the J call TRBJ2-7; no clear D. This CDR3 is built from 13 residues. In germline, CDR1 is LNHDA, CDR2 SQIVND (reference sequence). The V gene lost 6 bases and the J gene lost 5 bases, with 14 bases spanning the gap.

This clone was counted once. The chain combines TRBV20-1 with TRBJ2-1, with TRBD2 matching over 10 bases. The CDR3 covers 16 residues. Germline V CDR1 and CDR2: DFQATT, SNEGSKA (reference sequence). V lost 3 bases to trimming and J lost 11 bases; unmatched junction nucleotides: 16. Here the CDR3 reads CSASSSGSATRGKQFF. The CDR3 bases are TGCAGTGCTAGTTCTAGCGGGAGTGCCACTAGGGGTAAGCAGTTCTTC.

The rearrangement joins TRBV9 to TRBJ1-2; 8 bases are a match to TRBD1. The V gene end was trimmed by 8 bases and the J gene end by 0 bases; junction bases not matched to a gene: 9. Germline V gives CDR1 SGDLS, CDR2 YYNGEE. The CDR3 has 15 residues. The CDR3 region is CARKTGAPPNYGYTF. The CDR3 DNA reads as TGTGCCAGAAAGACAGGGGCCCCGCCTAACTATGGCTACACCTTC.

This rearrangement joins TRBV5-6 to TRBJ2-3, with D perhaps matching TRBD1 (5 bases). The germline V and J ends were trimmed by 7 bases and 3 bases, with 12 bases remaining between them. The CDR3 loop spans 13 amino acids. Germline-derived CDR1 and CDR2 are SGHDT and YYEEEE. CDR3 protein: CASSRQGTDTQYF. The CDR3 nucleotides read TGTGCCAGCTCGCGGCAGGGAACAGATACGCAGTATTTT.

The rearrangement joins TRBV5-6 to TRBJ1-5; the match to TRBD1 covers 7 bases. This CDR3 contains 15 residues. V trimming: 3 bases; J trimming: 0 bases; junction bases outside the gene matches: 3. The V gene's germline CDR1 is SGHDT and CDR2 YYEEEE. CDR3 DNA: TGTGCCAGCAGCTCGGGGACAGTTAGCAATCAGCCCCAGCATTTT. Its translation: CASSSGTVSNQPQHF.

This clone has more than one count but fewer than ten. The chain couples TRBV2 to TRBJ1-2; 7 nucleotides agree with TRBD1. The CDR3 contains 12 residues. The germline V gene encodes CDR1 SNHLY and CDR2 FYNNEI. The V gene end was trimmed by 8 bases and the J gene end by 6 bases; junction bases not matched to a gene: 6. CDR3 loop: CASYRGINGYTF. The DNA for the CDR3 is TGTGCCAGCTACAGGGGAATAAATGGCTACACCTTC.

This clone has a single count. The chain employs TRBV6-5 and TRBJ2-1; 9 nucleotides agree with TRBD2. The CDR3 is 13 residues long. Germline V gives CDR1 MNHEY, CDR2 SVGAGI. V dropped 8 bases and J dropped 4; count of bases not matched to a gene: 3. The CDR3 is CASGTSRYNEQFF. DNA of the CDR3: TGTGCCAGCGGGACTAGCCGTTACAATGAGCAGTTCTTC.

The rearrangement uses TRBV5-4 and TRBJ2-1, with 7 nucleotides matching TRBD1. The CDR3 is 15 residues long. V was clipped by 3 bases and J by 4 bases; unmatched bases: 7. Germline V gene sequence: CDR1 SGHNT, CDR2 YYREEE (reference sequence). CDR3 protein: CASSSTGRTYNEQFF. The CDR3 bases are TGTGCCAGCAGCTCGACAGGGCGAACTTACAATGAGCAGTTCTTC.

The chain is built from TRBV7-8 and TRBJ2-5; 7 nucleotides agree with TRBD1. The CDR3 runs 15 residues. Per germline, CDR1 SGHVS and CDR2 FQNEAQ. Trimming at V came to 5 bases and at J to 5 bases, leaving 11 bases not matched to a gene. CDR3 sequence (DNA): TGTGCCAGCAGCGCGGTGAGGGGGCTAGGGGAGACCCAGTACTTC. Protein: CASSAVRGLGETQYF.

This rearrangement joins TRBV6-4 to TRBJ1-5, with a possible D match to TRBD1 (6 bases). This CDR3 region has 14 residues. Trimming removed 2 bases from V and 4 bases from J, with 9 bases in between. Per the germline V gene, CDR1 is MRHNA and CDR2 is SNTAGT. The CDR3 reads CASSDRRGNQPQHF. In nucleotides, the CDR3 is TGTGCCAGCAGTGACCGTAGGGGGAATCAGCCCCAGCATTTT.

The rearrangement uses TRBV28 and TRBJ2-3; D not resolved. Deletions cut 7 bases from V and 2 bases from J, with 4 bases between. Germline assignment: CDR1 MDHEN and CDR2 SYDVKM. The CDR3 is made up of 11 amino acids. The CDR3 nucleotides read TGTGCCAGCACGTACACAGATACGCAGTATTTT. It encodes CASTYTDTQYF.

This chain connects TRBV3-1 (or the pseudogene TRBV3-2) to TRBJ2-2; tentative D call: TRBD1 (6 bases). Germline V gives CDR1 LGHDT, CDR2 YNNKEL (reference sequence). The CDR3 spans 18 residues. The V end lost 4 bases, the J end lost 4 bases, and 22 bases lay between the germline ends. The CDR3 here is CASSPYVSRGLSTGELFF. The CDR3 DNA reads TGTGCCAGCAGCCCCTATGTAAGCAGGGGCCTATCCACCGGGGAGCTGTTTTTT.

V usage is TRBV27 and J usage is TRBJ2-1; 15 bases align to TRBD2. Germline V gene lookup returns CDR1 MNHEY and CDR2 SMNVEV (reference sequence). This CDR3 comprises 17 residues. With 5 bases clipped from V and 4 bases from J, the junction kept 6 bases outside the gene matches. CDR3 in amino acids: CASSPGTSGGPYNEQFF. CDR3 DNA sequence: TGTGCCAGCAGTCCCGGGACTAGCGGGGGGCCATACAATGAGCAGTTCTTC.

The CDR3 reads CASSVREGRAYEQYF. The CDR3 DNA is TGTGCCAGCAGCGTACGTGAGGGTAGGGCCTACGAGCAGTACTTC. The rearrangement links TRBV9 to TRBJ2-7; tentatively, D is TRBD2 (5 bases). Germline loops: CDR1 SGDLS, CDR2 YYNGEE. This CDR3 comprises 15 residues. The V end lost 1 base, the J end lost 2 bases, and 13 bases lay between the germline ends.

The rearrangement links TRBV19 to TRBJ2-2; 7 positions match TRBD1. The CDR3 sequence is 13 residues long. J lost 4 bases, V lost 6 bases, and 2 bases had no gene match. CDR1 LNHDA and CDR2 SQIVND come from the germline V gene (reference sequence). DNA of the CDR3: TGTGCCAGTAGCGGACAGGTCACCGGGGAGCTGTTTTTT. Its translation is CASSGQVTGELFF.